Presented here are 2 T cell receptor beta chains from one specimen sequenced in a study of OX40 agonist ivuxolimab in advanced cancers. Method: immunoSEQ multiplex PCR; TCRdb's copy keeps in-frame clones and lacks some. Of around 60,000 clones in the sample, 70% to 85% are singletons; the top ten hold roughly 2.4%. The sample was CD4+ or CD8+ T cells sorted from blood, taken in a trial of the OX40 agonist ivuxolimab. Every receptor here comes from an adult with an advanced solid tumor such as melanoma, head and neck, liver or kidney cancer.

This clone was observed a single time. The CDR3 loop is CASRGQGTNNIQYF. Here the CDR3 DNA reads TGTGCCAGCAGGGGACAGGGGACAAACAACATTCAGTACTTC. V gene TRBV28 combines with J gene TRBJ2-4, with 10 bases fitting TRBD1. Unmatched junction bases numbered 6, after V lost 6 bases and J lost 7 bases. Germline values: CDR1 MDHEN, CDR2 SYDVKM. CDR3 length: 14 residues.

The chain couples TRBV4-3 to TRBJ1-4; 8 nucleotides match TRBD1. V shed 4 bases and J 4 bases; nucleotides not matched to a gene: 5. The CDR3 runs 15 residues. Germline assignment: CDR1 LGHNA and CDR2 YSLEER. The chain's CDR3 is CASSLGTGHNEKLFF. The DNA for the CDR3 is TGCGCCAGCAGCCTAGGGACAGGCCATAATGAAAAACTGTTTTTT.